The 32 T cell receptor beta chains below come from one sample, sequenced in a study of patients and donors after allogeneic stem cell transplantation. TCRdb re-called the RT-PCR reads through MiXCR, storing one row per CDR3 protein. Of roughly 250,000 distinct CDR3 sequences listed, around 14% are singletons. Sequenced material: blood, either unsorted or a sorted T cell fraction (not recorded which). The receptor set was obtained from a human donor who was either an allogeneic HSCT recipient or a stem cell or donor lymphocyte infusion donor (not recorded which). It is not recorded whose cells these are; they may come from a transplant donor.

The table lists this clonotype with many counts. The CDR3 sequence is CASSFPRSGPSYNEQFF. DNA of the CDR3: TGTGCCAGCAGCTTTCCCCGTAGCGGACCTTCCTACAATGAGCAGTTCTTC. J is TRBJ2-1 and V is TRBV7-9, with D perhaps TRBD2 (6 bases). V dropped 3 bases and J dropped 1 base, with 16 bases sitting between them. This CDR3 comprises 17 residues. Germline CDR1 reads SEHNR; CDR2 reads FQNEAQ (reference sequence).

This clonotype was seen a handful of times. The chain recombines TRBV7-2 with TRBJ2-2; 11 bases are shared with TRBD2. The germline V gene encodes CDR1 SGHTA and CDR2 FQGNSA. V lost 3 bases and J lost 4; bases outside the gene matches: 7. The length of the CDR3 is 17 residues. This chain's CDR3 is CASSFASGGRVTGELFF. In nucleotides, the CDR3 is TGTGCCAGCAGCTTCGCTAGCGGGGGGCGGGTCACCGGGGAGCTGTTTTTT.

This sequence joins TRBV11-2 and TRBJ1-1; no clear D gene. The germline V and J ends were trimmed by 2 bases and 3 bases, with 10 bases remaining between them. CDR1 and CDR2 (germline): SGHAT, FQNNGV. The CDR3 has 14 amino acids. CDR3 nucleotide sequence: TGTGCCAGCAGCTTATGGCGATCGGACACTGAAGCTTTCTTT. Residues: CASSLWRSDTEAFF.

The chain recombines TRBV9 with TRBJ1-2, with D possibly being TRBD1 (5 bases). Germline V gene lookup returns CDR1 SGDLS and CDR2 YYNGEE. Trimming cost V 0 bases and J 7 bases, with 7 bases left between them. The CDR3 loop spans 12 amino acids. DNA of the CDR3: TGTGCCAGCAGCGTAGGAGGGGCTGGCTACACCTTC. It codes for CASSVGGAGYTF. The full variable domain, in which reference TRBV9 and TRBJ1-2 provide the parts outside the CDR3, is DSGVTQTPKHLITATGQRVTLRCSPRSGDLSVYWYQQSLDQGLQFLIQYYNGEERAKGNILERFSAQQFPDLHSELNLSSLELGDSALYFCASSVGGAGYTFGSGTRLTVV.

The gene calls are TRBV5-1 and TRBJ2-1; the D gene is possibly TRBD2 (5 bases). Germline loops: CDR1 SGHRS, CDR2 YFSETQ. The CDR3 sequence is 15 residues long. The V gene lost 4 bases and the J gene lost 7 bases, with 18 bases spanning the gap. The CDR3 protein is CASSIGSAGGNEQFF. In DNA form, the CDR3 reads TGCGCCAGCAGCATCGGATCGGCGGGCGGGAATGAGCAGTTCTTC.

This clonotype was detected ten times or more. The DNA for the CDR3 is TGTGCCAGCAGCCGCCAAGGACAGGTCAACAATGAGCAGTTCTTC. Translating it yields CASSRQGQVNNEQFF. The chain uses TRBV7-9 and TRBJ2-1, with 7 bases matching TRBD1. CDR1 is SEHNR, CDR2 FQNEAQ, per germline (reference sequence). This CDR3 region has 15 residues. Losses at the gene ends were 5 bases for V and 5 bases for J; bases not matched to a gene: 9.

This clonotype occurred a few times. The chain uses TRBV12-3 or TRBV12-4 and TRBJ2-7; TRBD1 matches at 8 bases. The CDR3 contains 13 residues. Trimming cost V 6 bases and J 7 bases; bases outside gene matches: 8. The chain's CDR3 is CASRIQGVPEQYF. Here the CDR3 DNA reads TGTGCCAGCAGGATACAGGGGGTGCCGGAGCAGTACTTC.

About this clonotype itself: This may stem from a read error, because a much larger clone lies one nucleotide away. The chain carries TRBV7-9 and TRBJ2-3, with 7 bases lining up with TRBD2. There are 17 residues in the CDR3. The V and J ends lost 5 bases and 1 base, in that order; junction bases with no gene match: 12. Germline CDR1 SEHNR, CDR2 FQNEAQ (reference sequence). The CDR3 DNA reads TGTGCCAGCAGCCATAGCGGGTCCCCCTCAGGCACAGATACGCAGTATTTT. This sequence encodes CASSHSGSPSGTDTQYF.

This clonotype occurred a few times. This chain joins TRBV6-1 and TRBJ1-2, with D possibly TRBD1 on 5 matching bases. The CDR3 covers 15 residues. V gave up 3 bases and J gave up 4 bases, with 15 bases separating them. Germline V gene data show CDR1 as MNHNS and CDR2 as SASEGT. The DNA of the CDR3 is TGTGCCAGCAGTGAGGGACGGTCCTCATCCTATGGCTACACCTTC. Its translation is CASSEGRSSSYGYTF.

The sample holds many counts of this clonotype. This chain joins TRBV20-1 and TRBJ2-1; D is uncertain. Germline-derived CDR1 and CDR2 are DFQATT and SNEGSKA (reference sequence). This CDR3 comprises 13 residues. V was cut by 5 bases and J by 9 bases, with 17 bases left in between. The CDR3 nucleotides read TGCAGTGCTCGTCCACCAGGTAGAGGTGAGCAGTTCTTC. It yields the protein CSARPPGRGEQFF.

This clonotype has at least ten counts. V gene TRBV5-6 combines with J gene TRBJ2-7; D remains ambiguous. Per the germline V gene, CDR1 is SGHDT and CDR2 is YYEEEE. This CDR3 is 15 amino acids long. V dropped 1 base and J dropped 0 bases, with 11 bases sitting between them. CDR3 residues: CASSLNIYSSYEQYF. CDR3 nucleotide sequence: TGTGCCAGCAGCTTGAATATCTATAGCTCCTACGAGCAGTACTTC.

This clonotype was counted a few times. The chain links TRBV7-2 to TRBJ1-5; D remains ambiguous. The germline CDR1 and CDR2 sequences are SGHTA and FQGNSA. The CDR3 runs 13 residues. The V gene lost 4 bases and the J gene lost 7 bases, with 11 bases spanning the gap. The DNA for the CDR3 is TGTGCCAGCAGCTCATCGGAACGACAGCCCCAGCATTTT. Protein sequence: CASSSSERQPQHF.

This clonotype was observed at least ten times. The chain joins TRBV7-9 to TRBJ2-2, with TRBD2 matching over 12 bases. The CDR3 covers 16 residues. V trimming: 6 bases; J trimming: 5 bases; junction bases outside the gene matches: 7. The germline CDR1 and CDR2 sequences are SEHNR and FQNEAQ (reference sequence). DNA of the CDR3: TGTGCCAGCAGGAAGACTAGCGGGAGCCGTACCGGGGAGCTGTTTTTT. The encoded protein is CASRKTSGSRTGELFF.

This clonotype has only a few counts. V gene TRBV13 combines with J gene TRBJ2-3; 9 nucleotides line up with TRBD1. V trimming: 5 bases; J trimming: 0 bases; junction bases outside the gene matches: 15. Germline V gene data show CDR1 as PRHDT and CDR2 as FYEKMQ (reference sequence). This CDR3 contains 19 residues. The CDR3 DNA reads TGTGCCAGCAGCCCCGGGACAGGGCCAGTCCTTTTTAGCACAGATACGCAGTATTTT. It codes for CASSPGTGPVLFSTDTQYF.

This clonotype was counted ten times or more. This chain uses TRBV3-1 with TRBJ2-5; 13 bases are a match to TRBD2. Trimming took 4 bases from V and 5 from J; bases not matched to a gene: 7. Germline V gene lookup returns CDR1 LGHDT and CDR2 YNNKEL (reference sequence). The CDR3 length is 16 residues. This chain's CDR3 is CASSPGLAGTGETQYF. As DNA, the CDR3 is TGTGCCAGCAGCCCGGGACTAGCGGGGACGGGGGAGACCCAGTACTTC.

This chain joins TRBV19 and TRBJ2-7; 7 bases are shared with TRBD2. The CDR3 spans 15 residues. The V gene's germline CDR1 is LNHDA and CDR2 SQIVND (reference sequence). The ends lost 2 bases at V and 0 bases at J; junction bases unmatched: 4. CDR3 sequence reads: CASSITSGASYEQYF. Written as DNA, the CDR3 is TGTGCCAGTAGTATAACCAGCGGGGCCTCCTACGAGCAGTACTTC. The variable domain in full, completed from reference TRBV19 and TRBJ2-7, reads DGGITQSPKYLFRKEGQNVTLSCEQNLNHDAMYWYRQDPGQGLRLIYYSQIVNDFQKGDIAEGYSVSREKKESFPLTVTSAQKNPTAFYLCASSITSGASYEQYFGPGTRLTVT.

The chain uses TRBV29-1 and TRBJ1-1; unclear D gene. Germline V gene data show CDR1 as SQVTM and CDR2 as ANQGSEA. Trimming removed 3 bases from V and 8 bases from J, with 10 bases in between. CDR3 length: 11 amino acids. CDR3 protein: CSVEGFQEAFF. The CDR3 nucleotides are TGCAGCGTTGAGGGCTTCCAAGAAGCTTTCTTT.

The gene calls are TRBV5-1 and TRBJ2-7; 7 nucleotides line up with TRBD1. CDR3 length: 16 residues. The J segment lost 3 bases and the V segment lost 0 bases, leaving 9 bases of the junction unmatched. CDR1 is SGHRS, CDR2 YFSETQ, per germline. CDR3: CASSLAAMRQGYEQYF. The CDR3 nucleotides are TGCGCCAGCAGCTTGGCGGCAATGAGACAGGGCTACGAGCAGTACTTC.

In this sample, this clonotype turned up a few times. The genes are TRBV11-2 and TRBJ2-7; TRBD1 aligns across 8 bases. V was clipped by 1 base and J by 2 bases; unmatched bases: 4. This CDR3 is 15 amino acids long. In germline, CDR1 is SGHAT, CDR2 FQNNGV. CDR3 sequence reads: CASSLVGDRPYEQYF. CDR3 coding DNA: TGTGCCAGCAGCTTAGTAGGGGACAGGCCCTACGAGCAGTACTTC.

This clonotype was seen at least ten times. CDR3 DNA: TGTGCCAGCAGTGTCCGGGACCTCCAAGAGACCCAGTACTTC. Translation: CASSVRDLQETQYF. The chain has TRBV2 and TRBJ2-5; D tentatively fits TRBD1 or TRBD2 (5 bases each). This CDR3 contains 14 residues. Germline V CDR1 and CDR2: SNHLY, FYNNEI. The V end lost 4 bases, the J end lost 1 base, and 10 bases lay between the germline ends.

The CDR3 DNA reads as TGCGCCAGCAGTCCTGCGGGAGGGGGGAGCAATCAGCCCCAGCATTTT. Amino acids: CASSPAGGGSNQPQHF. This chain joins TRBV5-1 and TRBJ1-5; perhaps TRBD1 as D (6 bases). Germline-derived CDR1 and CDR2 are SGHRS and YFSETQ. The length of the CDR3 is 16 residues. V gave up 5 bases and J gave up 1 base, with 16 bases separating them.

This clonotype was observed many times. The chain joins TRBV3-1 to TRBJ2-2, with D unresolved. Trimming left V 1 base short and J 4 bases short, with 10 bases between. Germline CDR1 is LGHDT and CDR2 is YNNKEL (reference sequence). The CDR3 length is 15 residues. The CDR3 region is CASSQGWLGTGELFF. The CDR3 DNA is TGTGCCAGCAGCCAAGGTTGGCTGGGCACCGGGGAGCTGTTTTTT.

This clonotype was recorded a few times. J is TRBJ1-2 and V is TRBV7-8; tentative D call: TRBD1 (6 bases). V shed 3 bases and J shed 6 bases, with 14 bases lying between them. CDR1 and CDR2 (germline): SGHVS, FQNEAQ. The CDR3 covers 14 residues. The chain's CDR3 is CASSFRERGDGYTF. The CDR3 nucleotides read TGTGCCAGCAGCTTTAGGGAAAGGGGGGATGGCTACACCTTC.

This rearrangement joins TRBV12-5 to TRBJ2-3, with D maybe TRBD2 (6 bases). There are 14 residues in the CDR3. The V end lost 1 base, the J end lost 5 bases, and 10 bases lay between the germline ends. Germline loops: CDR1 LGHNT, CDR2 FRNRAP. Here the CDR3 DNA reads TGTGCTAGTGGTTTGGCTAATAGCGGAGATACGCAGTATTTT. This sequence encodes CASGLANSGDTQYF.

This clonotype was detected a few times. The V and J genes are TRBV5-6 and TRBJ2-7; possible D gene TRBD2, 6 bases. CDR3 size: 16 residues. CDR1 and CDR2 (germline): SGHDT, YYEEEE. The V end lost 4 bases, the J end lost 0 bases, and 17 bases lay between the germline ends. The CDR3 nucleotides are TGTGCCAGCAGCGCCCCCCGGCGGGGAAGCTCCTACGAGCAGTACTTC. This gives the protein CASSAPRRGSSYEQYF.

The chain combines TRBV28 with TRBJ1-5, with D maybe TRBD1 (5 bases). Germline V gives CDR1 MDHEN, CDR2 SYDVKM. The length of the CDR3 is 16 residues. V was trimmed by 1 base and J by 4 bases, leaving 14 bases between them. The DNA for the CDR3 is TGTGCCAGCAGTTTATCTCTAGGGGCCCAAAATCAGCCCCAGCATTTT. Translating it yields CASSLSLGAQNQPQHF.

This clonotype was observed many times. The chain is built from TRBV12-3 or TRBV12-4 and TRBJ2-1; D is ambiguous. The CDR3 consists of 11 residues. CDR3 in amino acids: CAVSPYNEQFF. The CDR3 nucleotides are TGTGCAGTCAGTCCCTACAATGAGCAGTTCTTC.

The DNA for the CDR3 is TGCAGCGTTTTGGACAGGGAGGCGGGCTACACCTTC. Translating it yields CSVLDREAGYTF. This chain joins TRBV29-1 and TRBJ1-2, with 8 bases that match TRBD1. This CDR3 comprises 12 residues. The germline CDR1 and CDR2 sequences are SQVTM and ANQGSEA. The V gene end was trimmed by 5 bases and the J gene end by 8 bases; junction bases not matched to a gene: 7.

The V and J genes are TRBV7-2 and TRBJ2-3; 8 bases are shared with TRBD1. CDR3 length: 14 residues. With 5 bases clipped from V and 0 bases from J, the junction kept 1 base outside the gene matches. Germline CDR1 SGHTA, CDR2 FQGNSA. The CDR3 sequence is CASSGQGSTDTQYF. The CDR3 bases are TGTGCCAGCAGCGGACAGGGTAGCACAGATACGCAGTATTTT.

The sample holds a few counts of this clonotype. V gene TRBV11-2 combines with J gene TRBJ2-1; 9 bases are shared with TRBD1. Looked up from germline, CDR1 is SGHAT and CDR2 is FQNNGV. Unmatched junction bases numbered 3, after V lost 6 bases and J lost 6 bases. The CDR3 sequence is 13 residues long. This CDR3 reads CASRDRGGNEQFF. CDR3 DNA: TGTGCCAGCAGGGACAGGGGAGGCAATGAGCAGTTCTTC.

This clonotype was picked up a small number of times. This rearrangement joins TRBV9 to TRBJ2-3; tentatively, D is TRBD2 (6 bases). The V gene's germline CDR1 is SGDLS and CDR2 YYNGEE. The CDR3 length is 10 residues. V was shortened by 7 bases and J by 11 bases, with 11 bases between the two germline ends. The CDR3 DNA follows: TGTGCCAGCGGGGAGGTAGAGCAGTATTTT. Its translation: CASGEVEQYF.

The chain uses TRBV7-2 and TRBJ2-3, with 7 bases identical to TRBD2. Germline CDR1 and CDR2: SGHTA and FQGNSA. Trimming removed 2 bases from V and 5 bases from J; junction bases left unmatched: 7. This CDR3 has 15 amino acids. DNA of the CDR3: TGTGCCAGCAGCTTACCTGGGAGGGCCTTAGATACGCAGTATTTT. It is translated as CASSLPGRALDTQYF.